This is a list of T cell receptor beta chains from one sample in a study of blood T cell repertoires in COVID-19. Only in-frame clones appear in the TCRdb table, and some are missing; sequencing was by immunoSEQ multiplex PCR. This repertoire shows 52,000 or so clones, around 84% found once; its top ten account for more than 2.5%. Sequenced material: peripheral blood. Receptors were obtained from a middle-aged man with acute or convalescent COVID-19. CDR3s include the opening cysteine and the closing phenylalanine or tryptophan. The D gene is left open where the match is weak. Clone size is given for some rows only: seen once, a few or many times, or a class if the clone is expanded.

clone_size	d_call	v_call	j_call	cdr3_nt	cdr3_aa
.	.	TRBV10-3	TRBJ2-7	TGTGCCATCAGTGAGATTAGACAGCTGACCTACGAGCAGTACTTC	CAISEIRQLTYEQYF
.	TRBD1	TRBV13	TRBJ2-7	TGTGCCAGCAGCTACCGGACAGGGGCCACCTACGAGCAGTACTTC	CASSYRTGATYEQYF
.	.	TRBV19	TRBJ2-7	TGTGCCAGTAGCCCTGCGGGTTTCGGCGAGCAGTACTTC	CASSPAGFGEQYF
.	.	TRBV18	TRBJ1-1	TGTGCCAGCTCACTTAACAGGGACACTGAAGCTTTCTTT	CASSLNRDTEAFF
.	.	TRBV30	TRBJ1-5	TGTGCCTGGAGTGCACTGGACAGCTCCCAGCCCCAGCATTTT	CAWSALDSSQPQHF
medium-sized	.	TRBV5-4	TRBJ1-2	TGTGCCACGGAAGGGGGACGGGGGGTAGTTGGCTACACCTTC	CATEGGRGVVGYTF
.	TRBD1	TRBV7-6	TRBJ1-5	TGTGCCAGCAGCTTAGGACAGGGGGAAAATCAGCCCCAGCATTTT	CASSLGQGENQPQHF
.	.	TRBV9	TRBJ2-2	TGTGCCAGCAGCGTAGCTACGGGGGGCGAGACCGGGGAGCTGTTTTTT	CASSVATGGETGELFF
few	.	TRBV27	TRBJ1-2	TGTGCCAGCAGTGAGGGGGGGCAGAACTATGGCTACACCTTC	CASSEGGQNYGYTF
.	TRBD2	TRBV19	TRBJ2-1	TGTGCCACCCGACTAGCGCCGAGGGGCAATGAGCAGTTCTTC	CATRLAPRGNEQFF
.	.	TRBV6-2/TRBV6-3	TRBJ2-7	TGTGCCAGCAGTTACGGGGAAGAGGGATACGAGCAGTACTTC	CASSYGEEGYEQYF
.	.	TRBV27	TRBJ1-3	TGTGCCAGCAGTCCCTTTGGGAGCTACTCTGGAAACACCATATATTTT	CASSPFGSYSGNTIYF